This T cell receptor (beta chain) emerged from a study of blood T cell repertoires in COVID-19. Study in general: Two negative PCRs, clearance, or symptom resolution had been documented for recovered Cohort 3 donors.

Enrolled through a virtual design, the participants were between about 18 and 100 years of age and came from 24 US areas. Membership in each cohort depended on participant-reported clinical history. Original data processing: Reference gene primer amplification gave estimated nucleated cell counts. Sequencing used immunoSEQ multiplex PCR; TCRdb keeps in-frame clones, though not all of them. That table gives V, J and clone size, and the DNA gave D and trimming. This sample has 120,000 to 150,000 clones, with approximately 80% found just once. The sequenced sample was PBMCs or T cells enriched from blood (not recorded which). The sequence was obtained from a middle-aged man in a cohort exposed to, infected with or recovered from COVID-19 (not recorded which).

In DNA form, the CDR3 reads TGTGCCAGTACCACGTCACTAGCGGTCTACAATGAGCAGTTCTTC. This sequence encodes CASTTSLAVYNEQFF. The chain employs TRBV19 and TRBJ2-1; 8 nucleotides line up with TRBD2. V was pared by 7 bases and J by 3 bases, with 8 bases of the junction left unmatched. The CDR3 extends over 15 amino acids. CDR1 and CDR2 from the germline V gene are LNHDA and SQIVND (reference sequence).